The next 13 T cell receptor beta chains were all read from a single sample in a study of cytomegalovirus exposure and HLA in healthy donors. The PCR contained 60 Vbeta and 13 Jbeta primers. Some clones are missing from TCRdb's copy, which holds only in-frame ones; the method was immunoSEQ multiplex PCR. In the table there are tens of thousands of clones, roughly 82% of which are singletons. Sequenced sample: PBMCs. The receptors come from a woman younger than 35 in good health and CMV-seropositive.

CDR3 DNA: TGTGCCAGCAGCTTGCTCGCGGGAGGTGAAGAGCAGTTCTTC. Protein product: CASSLLAGGEEQFF. J is TRBJ2-1 and V is TRBV5-6; 8 nucleotides agree with TRBD2. The length of the CDR3 is 14 residues. Germline V gene lookup returns CDR1 SGHDT and CDR2 YYEEEE. Trimming cost V 1 base and J 10 bases; bases outside gene matches: 7.

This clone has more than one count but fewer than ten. The CDR3 is CASSPGTGGIRARNTIYF. The DNA of the CDR3 is TGTGCCAGCAGCCCCGGGACAGGGGGCATTAGGGCGAGGAACACCATATATTTT. This chain uses TRBV7-2 with TRBJ1-3; 12 positions agree with TRBD1. CDR3 length: 18 residues. The germline V gene has CDR1 SGHTA and CDR2 FQGNSA. The ends lost 5 bases at V and 7 bases at J; junction bases unmatched: 15.

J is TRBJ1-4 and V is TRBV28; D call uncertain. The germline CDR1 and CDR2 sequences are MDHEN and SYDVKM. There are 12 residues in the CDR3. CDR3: CVATSPGDRLFF. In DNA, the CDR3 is TGTGTCGCTACCTCCCCCGGAGACCGGCTGTTTTTT.

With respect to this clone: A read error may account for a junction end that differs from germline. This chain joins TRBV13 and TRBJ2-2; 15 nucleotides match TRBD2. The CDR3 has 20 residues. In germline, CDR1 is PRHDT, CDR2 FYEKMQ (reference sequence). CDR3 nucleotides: TGTGCCAGCAGCCCCCGGACTAGCGGGAGGGTTATACGTAACATCGGGGAGCTGTTTTTT. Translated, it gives CASSPRTSGRVIRNIGELFF.

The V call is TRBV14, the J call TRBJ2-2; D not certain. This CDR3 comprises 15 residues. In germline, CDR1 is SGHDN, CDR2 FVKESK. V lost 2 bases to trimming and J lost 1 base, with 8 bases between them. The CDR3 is CASSQSTENTGELFF. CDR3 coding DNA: TGTGCCAGCAGCCAAAGTACTGAGAACACCGGGGAGCTGTTTTTT.

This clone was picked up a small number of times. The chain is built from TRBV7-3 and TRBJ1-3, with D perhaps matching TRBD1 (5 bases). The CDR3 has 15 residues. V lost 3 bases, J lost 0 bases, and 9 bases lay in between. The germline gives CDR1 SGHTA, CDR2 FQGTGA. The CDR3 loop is CASSLGGSSGNTIYF. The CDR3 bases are TGTGCCAGCAGCTTGGGGGGTTCCTCTGGAAACACCATATATTTT.

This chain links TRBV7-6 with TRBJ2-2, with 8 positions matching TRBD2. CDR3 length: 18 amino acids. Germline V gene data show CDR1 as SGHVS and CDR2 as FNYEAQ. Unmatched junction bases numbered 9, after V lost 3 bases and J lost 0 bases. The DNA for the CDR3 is TGTGCCAGCAGCTTTCTCGGAACGGGAGGGCCGAACACCGGGGAGCTGTTTTTT. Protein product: CASSFLGTGGPNTGELFF.

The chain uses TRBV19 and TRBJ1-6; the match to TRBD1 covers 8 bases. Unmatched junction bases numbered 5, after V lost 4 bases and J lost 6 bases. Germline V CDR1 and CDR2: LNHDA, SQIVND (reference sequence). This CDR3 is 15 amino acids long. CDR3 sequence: CASSTQGAFNSPLHF. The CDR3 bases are TGTGCCAGTAGTACCCAGGGGGCGTTTAATTCACCCCTCCACTTT.

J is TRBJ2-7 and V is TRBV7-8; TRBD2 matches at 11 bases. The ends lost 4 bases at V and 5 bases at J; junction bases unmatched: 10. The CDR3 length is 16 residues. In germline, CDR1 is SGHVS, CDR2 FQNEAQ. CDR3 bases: TGTGCCAGCAGCTCGAGTCCGAGACTAGCGGGACACGAGCAGTACTTC. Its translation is CASSSSPRLAGHEQYF.

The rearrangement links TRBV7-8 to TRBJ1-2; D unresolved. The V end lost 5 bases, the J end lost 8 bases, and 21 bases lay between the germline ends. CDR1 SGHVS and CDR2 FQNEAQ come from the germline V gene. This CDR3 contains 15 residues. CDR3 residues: CASSPYSNARQGYTF. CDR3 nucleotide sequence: TGTGCCAGCAGCCCCTACAGTAATGCCCGCCAGGGCTACACCTTC.

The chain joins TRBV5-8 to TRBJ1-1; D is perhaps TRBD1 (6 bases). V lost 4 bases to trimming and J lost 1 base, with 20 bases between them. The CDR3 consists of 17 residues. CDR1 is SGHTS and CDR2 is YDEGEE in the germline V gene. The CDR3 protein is CASSPMMGAGANTEAFF. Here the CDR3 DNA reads TGTGCCAGCAGCCCGATGATGGGGGCAGGAGCGAACACTGAAGCTTTCTTT.

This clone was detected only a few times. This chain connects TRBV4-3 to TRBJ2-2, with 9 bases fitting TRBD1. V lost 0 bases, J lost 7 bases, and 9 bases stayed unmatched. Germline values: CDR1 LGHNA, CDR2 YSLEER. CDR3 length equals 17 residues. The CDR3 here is CASSQDAGQGSIGELFF. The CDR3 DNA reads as TGCGCCAGCAGCCAAGATGCGGGACAGGGCTCCATCGGGGAGCTGTTTTTT.

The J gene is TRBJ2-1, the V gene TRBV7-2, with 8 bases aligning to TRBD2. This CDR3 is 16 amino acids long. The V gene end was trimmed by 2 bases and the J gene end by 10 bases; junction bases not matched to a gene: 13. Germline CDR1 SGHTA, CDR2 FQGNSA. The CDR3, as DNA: TGTGCCAGCAGCTTAACGGGGGGAGCGGGAGTCGGGGAGCAGTTCTTC. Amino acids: CASSLTGGAGVGEQFF.